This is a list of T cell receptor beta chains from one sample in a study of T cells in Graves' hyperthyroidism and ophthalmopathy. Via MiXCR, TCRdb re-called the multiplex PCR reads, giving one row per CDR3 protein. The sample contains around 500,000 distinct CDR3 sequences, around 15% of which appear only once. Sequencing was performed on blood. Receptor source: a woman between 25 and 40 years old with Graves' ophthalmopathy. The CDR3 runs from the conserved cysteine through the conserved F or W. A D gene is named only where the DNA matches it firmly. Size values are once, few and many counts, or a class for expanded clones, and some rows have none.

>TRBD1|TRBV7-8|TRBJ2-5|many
TGTGCCAGCAGCCCCTCCTCAGGGGGACGGGAAGAGACCCAGTACTTC
CASSPSSGGREETQYF
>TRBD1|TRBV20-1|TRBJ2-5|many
TGCAGTGCCAGAGACAGGGCGAAAGAGACCCAGTACTTC
CSARDRAKETQYF
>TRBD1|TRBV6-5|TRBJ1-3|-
TGTGCCAGCAGTTACGGACAGGGAGGGAACACCATATATTTT
CASSYGQGGNTIYF
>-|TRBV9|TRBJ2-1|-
TGTGCCAGCAGCGTAGCTAACGGATATGAGCAGTTCTTC
CASSVANGYEQFF
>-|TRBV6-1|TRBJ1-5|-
TGTGCCAGCGGTACAGGGTCCAATCAGCCCCAGCATTTT
CASGTGSNQPQHF
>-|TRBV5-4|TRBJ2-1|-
TGTGCCAGCAGCTCAGGGACAAGGAATGAGCAGTTCTTC
CASSSGTRNEQFF
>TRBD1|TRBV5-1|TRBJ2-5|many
TGCGCCAGCACGGGACAGTTGGAGACCCAGTACTTC
CASTGQLETQYF
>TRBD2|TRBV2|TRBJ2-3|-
TGTGCCAGCAGGGGACTAGCGGGAGGCACAGATACGCAGTATTTT
CASRGLAGGTDTQYF
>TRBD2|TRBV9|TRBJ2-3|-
TGTGCCAGCAGCGTAGGGCAGACTAGCGGGTGGACAGATACGCAGTATTTT
CASSVGQTSGWTDTQYF
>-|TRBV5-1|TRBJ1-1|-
TGTGCCAGCAGCTTGGAGGAGGTCACTGAAGCTTTCTTT
CASSLEEVTEAFF
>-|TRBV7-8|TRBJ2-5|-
TGTGCCAGCAGCTTCCAGGGGACCCAGTACTTC
CASSFQGTQYF
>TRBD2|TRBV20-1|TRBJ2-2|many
TGCAGTGCTAGAGAAGCGGGAGGGAACACCGGGGAGCTGTTTTTT
CSAREAGGNTGELFF
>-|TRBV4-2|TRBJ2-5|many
TGTGCCAGCAGCCAAGATTGGGCAGGCACAGGGAAAGAGACCCAGTACTTC
CASSQDWAGTGKETQYF
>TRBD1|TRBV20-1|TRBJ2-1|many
TGCAGTGCTACCCGGCCGGGACAGGGAAGATGGGAGCAGTTCTTC
CSATRPGQGRWEQFF
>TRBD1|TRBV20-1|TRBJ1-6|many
TGCAGTGCTAGACCCACCGGGACAGGGGTTTCACCCCTCCACTTT
CSARPTGTGVSPLHF
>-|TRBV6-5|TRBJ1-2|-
TGTGCCAACAGTTACTCTACCTACAATTATGGCTACACCTTC
CANSYSTYNYGYTF
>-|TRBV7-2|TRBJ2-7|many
TGTGCCAGCAGCTTAGGAGGGAACCCCTCCTACGAGCAGTACTTC
CASSLGGNPSYEQYF
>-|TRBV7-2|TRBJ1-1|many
TGTGCCAGCAGCTCAAACAGGAACACTGAAGCTTTCTTT
CASSSNRNTEAFF
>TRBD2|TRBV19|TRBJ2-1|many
TGTGCCAGTAGTCTAACAACTAGCGGGAGGGCTGGTGAGCAGTTCTTC
CASSLTTSGRAGEQFF
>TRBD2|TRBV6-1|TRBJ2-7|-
TGTGCCAGCAGTCCTCTCTGGGCAGCGACTAGCGCGGCCTACGAGCAGTACTTC
CASSPLWAATSAAYEQYF
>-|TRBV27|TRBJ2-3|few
TGTGCCAGCAGACAACAGGTCATTCCCACAGATACGCAGTATTTT
CASRQQVIPTDTQYF
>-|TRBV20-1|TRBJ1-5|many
TGCAGTGCTAGAGACGGGAGGGGTGGCAATCAGCCCCAGCATTTT
CSARDGRGGNQPQHF
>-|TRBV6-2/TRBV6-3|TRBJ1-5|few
TGTGCCAGCAGTTTGTATAGGGGCGAAGTACAGCCCCAGCATTTT
CASSLYRGEVQPQHF
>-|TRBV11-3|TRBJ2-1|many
TGTGCCAGCAGCTCGGGCCACGTTGGGGTTGACAATGAGCAGTTCTTC
CASSSGHVGVDNEQFF
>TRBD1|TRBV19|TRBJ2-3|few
TGTGCCAGTAGTAAGGGACAGGGTGAAGATACGCAGTATTTT
CASSKGQGEDTQYF
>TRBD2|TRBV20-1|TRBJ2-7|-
TGCAGTGCTAGAGGACTAGCGGGGTTTCCCTACGAGCAGTGCTTC
CSARGLAGFPYEQCF
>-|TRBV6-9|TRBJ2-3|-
TGTGCCAGCAGTTACTCAATTAGCGGAAAAGCGGATACGCAGTATTTT
CASSYSISGKADTQYF
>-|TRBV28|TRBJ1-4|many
TGTGCCAGCAGTTACCTCTCCTTCAGGGGAGGGAGGGAGACTAATGAAAAACTGTTTTTT
CASSYLSFRGGRETNEKLFF
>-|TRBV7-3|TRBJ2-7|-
TGTGCCAGCAGCTTAGGTACGGCGTCATGGGACGAGCAGTACTTC
CASSLGTASWDEQYF
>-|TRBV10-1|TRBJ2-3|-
TGCGCCAGCAGGTCGGCGACGACAGATACGCAGTATTTT
CASRSATTDTQYF
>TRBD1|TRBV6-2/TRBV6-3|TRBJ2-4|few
TGTGCCAGCAGTGGGGACAGTCGGGCCAAAAACATTCAGTACTTC
CASSGDSRAKNIQYF
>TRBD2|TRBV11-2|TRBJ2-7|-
TGTGCCAGCAGCTTAGGCGGGAGGGCCAACGAGCAGTACTTC
CASSLGGRANEQYF